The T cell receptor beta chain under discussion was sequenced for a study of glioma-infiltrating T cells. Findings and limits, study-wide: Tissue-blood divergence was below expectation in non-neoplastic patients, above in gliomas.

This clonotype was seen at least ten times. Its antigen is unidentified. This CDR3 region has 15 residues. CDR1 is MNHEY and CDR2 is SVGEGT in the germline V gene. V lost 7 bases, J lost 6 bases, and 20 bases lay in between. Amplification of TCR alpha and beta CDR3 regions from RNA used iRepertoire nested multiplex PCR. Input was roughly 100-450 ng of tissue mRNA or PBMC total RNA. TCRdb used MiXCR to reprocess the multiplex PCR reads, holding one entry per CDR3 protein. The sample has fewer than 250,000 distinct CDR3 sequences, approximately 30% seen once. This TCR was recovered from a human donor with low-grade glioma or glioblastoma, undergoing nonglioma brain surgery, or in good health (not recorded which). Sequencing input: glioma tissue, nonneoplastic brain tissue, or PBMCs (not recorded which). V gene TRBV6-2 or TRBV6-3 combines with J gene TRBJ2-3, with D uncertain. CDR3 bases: TGTGCCAGCATGGAAGACCGGGCCCTGGGGGATACGCAGTATTTT. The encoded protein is CASMEDRALGDTQYF.